This T cell receptor (beta chain) derives from a study of quantifying T cell responses using KT2 cells. Background on the study: cDNA was made from DNase-treated RNA using alpha and beta constant primers. Study observations and caveats: KT2 sequence counts showed saturation when very many KT2 cells were spiked in. Even the lowest spike-in, about one KT2 cell per 100,000 PBMC, yielded detectable KT2 sequences.

CDR3 length equals 15 residues. V gave up 5 bases and J gave up 1 base, with 14 bases separating them. Germline V lookup: CDR1 SEHNR, CDR2 FQNEAQ (reference sequence). A single-stranded UMI oligo with SP2 sequence was ligated to cDNA 3' ends. First-round PCR used about 4 cycles and beta primers RC1.1 and RC1.2 covering TRBC1 and TRBC2. Starting with the second PCR, alpha and beta TCR chains went through separate processing. TCRdb re-called the UMI-ligation and nested PCR reads with MiXCR, one entry per CDR3 protein. The sample contains over 25,000 distinct CDR3 sequences, 10% to 13% of which appear only once. There are many counts of this clonotype. Its cognate antigen is unknown.

Sequenced: PBMCs spiked with cells of the T cell clone KT2. This clonotype was obtained from a human donor. J is TRBJ1-1 and V is TRBV7-9; tentatively, D is TRBD1 (5 bases). The CDR3 DNA sequence: TGTGCCAGCAGCCCCCTATCAGGGACGAACACTGAAGCTTTCTTT. Protein: CASSPLSGTNTEAFF.